This TCR beta chain emerged from a study of T-cell memory formation after mild COVID-19. Broader study findings: Most CD4+ clones that shrank were in CM and EM, while CD8+ ones turned up in EMRA. Day 15 to 85 contractors were CD4/CD8 balanced; later expanders leaned CD4+. Cross-reactive memory appears to have joined, as suggested by some responding clones showing up in pre-infection memory.

Germline values: CDR1 SGDLS, CDR2 YYNGEE. Trimming removed 0 bases at V and 10 bases at J, with 11 bases between. The CDR3 contains 14 residues. TCRalpha and TCRbeta libraries used 5'RACE with constant-segment primers and UMIs. In TCRdb, the 5' RACE reads were re-called with MiXCR into one record per CDR3 protein. The data contain 260,000 or so distinct CDR3 sequences, approximately 16% of them singletons. This clonotype was seen a few times. The antigen remains unidentified. This TCR came from a man aged 18 to 29 who had mild COVID-19 (a few samples of this study predate the infection). Cell type and time point are not known. Specimen: PBMCs or a T cell subset sorted from them (not recorded which). The chain uses TRBV9 and TRBJ1-6; maybe TRBD1 (6 bases). The CDR3 DNA reads TGTGCCAGCAGCGTAGGGGCAGGGGTATCACCCCTCCACTTT. It translates to CASSVGAGVSPLHF. The variable domain in full, with the rest retrieved from reference TRBV9 and TRBJ1-6, is DSGVTQTPKHLITATGQRVTLRCSPRSGDLSVYWYQQSLDQGLQFLIQYYNGEERAKGNILERFSAQQFPDLHSELNLSSLELGDSALYFCASSVGAGVSPLHFGNGTRLTVT.